This TCR beta chain was retrieved from a study of T cells in Graves' hyperthyroidism and ophthalmopathy. Points from the study as a whole: Within blood appeared most thyroid clonotypes that had expanded above 0.001.

About this clonotype: Antigen: not known.

Hyperthyroidism patients were newly diagnosed, had disease duration under 2 months, and were aged 18 to 65 years. Clinical symptoms, serum thyroxine, TRAb, thyroid ultrasound and orbital computed tomography informed diagnoses. Authors of the study amplified TCR beta CDR3 regions from RNA transcripts. When the TCR CDR3 underwent first-round RT-PCR, the HTBI primer set was used. A single record per CDR3 protein comes from TCRdb applying MiXCR to the multiplex PCR reads. Of about 400,000 distinct CDR3 sequences listed, 20% to 25% were seen once; the top ten hold more than 60%. This CDR3 spans 15 amino acids. CDR1 LGHNT and CDR2 FRNRAP come from the germline V gene. Germline trimming cut 2 bases from V and 6 bases from J; bases unmatched to any gene: 6.

Input material: blood. This clonotype was sampled from a man aged 45-60 years with Graves' hyperthyroidism. The V gene is TRBV12-5, the J gene TRBJ2-1, with 8 bases lining up with TRBD2. CDR3 sequence: CASGLREGGRNEQFF. The CDR3 region has the DNA TGTGCTAGTGGTTTGCGGGAGGGCGGTCGCAATGAGCAGTTCTTC.